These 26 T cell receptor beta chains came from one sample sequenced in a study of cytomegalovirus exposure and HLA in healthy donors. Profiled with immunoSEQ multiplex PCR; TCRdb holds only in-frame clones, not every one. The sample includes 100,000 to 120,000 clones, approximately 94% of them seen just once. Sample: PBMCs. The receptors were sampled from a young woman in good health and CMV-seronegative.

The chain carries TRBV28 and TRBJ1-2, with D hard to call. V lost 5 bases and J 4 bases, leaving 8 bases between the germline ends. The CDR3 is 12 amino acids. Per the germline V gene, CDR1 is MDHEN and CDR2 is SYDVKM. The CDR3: CASSTPPYGYTF. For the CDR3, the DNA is TGTGCCAGCAGTACACCCCCCTATGGCTACACCTTC.

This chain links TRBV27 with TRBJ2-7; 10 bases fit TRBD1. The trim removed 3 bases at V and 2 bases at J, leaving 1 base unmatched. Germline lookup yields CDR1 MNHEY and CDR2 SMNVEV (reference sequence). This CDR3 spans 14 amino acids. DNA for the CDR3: TGTGCCAGCAGTTTGACAGGGGGCGCCTACGAGCAGTACTTC. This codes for CASSLTGGAYEQYF.

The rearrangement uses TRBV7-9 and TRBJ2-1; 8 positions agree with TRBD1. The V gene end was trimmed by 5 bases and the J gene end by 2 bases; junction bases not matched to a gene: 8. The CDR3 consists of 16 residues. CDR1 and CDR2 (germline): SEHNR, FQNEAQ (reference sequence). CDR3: CASSPRQGSPYNEQFF. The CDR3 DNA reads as TGTGCCAGCAGCCCAAGACAGGGGTCCCCCTACAATGAGCAGTTCTTC.

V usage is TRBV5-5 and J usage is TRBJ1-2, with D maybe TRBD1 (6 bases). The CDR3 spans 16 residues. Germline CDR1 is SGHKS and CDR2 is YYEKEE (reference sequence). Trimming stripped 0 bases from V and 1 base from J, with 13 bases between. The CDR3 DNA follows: TGTGCCAGCAGCTTGGAGTCGGCAGGGGTTAACTATGGCTACACCTTC. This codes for CASSLESAGVNYGYTF.

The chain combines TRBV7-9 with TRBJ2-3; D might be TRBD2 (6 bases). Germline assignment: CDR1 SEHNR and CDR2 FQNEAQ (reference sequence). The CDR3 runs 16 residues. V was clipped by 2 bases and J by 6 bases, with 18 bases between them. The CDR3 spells CASSLFLSGEADTQYF. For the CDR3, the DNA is TGTGCCAGCAGCTTATTCCTTTCGGGGGAGGCGGATACGCAGTATTTT.

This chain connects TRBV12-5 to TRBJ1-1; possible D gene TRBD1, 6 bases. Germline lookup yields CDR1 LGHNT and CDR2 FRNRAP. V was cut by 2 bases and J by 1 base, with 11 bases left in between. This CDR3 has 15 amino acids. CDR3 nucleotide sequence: TGTGCTAGTGGTTTGAGCATCAGGGGGAACACTGAAGCTTTCTTT. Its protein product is CASGLSIRGNTEAFF.

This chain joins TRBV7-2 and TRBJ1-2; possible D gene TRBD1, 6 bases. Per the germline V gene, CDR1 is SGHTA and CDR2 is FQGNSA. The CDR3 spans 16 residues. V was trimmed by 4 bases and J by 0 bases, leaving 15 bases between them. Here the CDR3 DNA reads TGTGCCAGCAGCTCCCCCTCAGGGGCGTCTAACTATGGCTACACCTTC. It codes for CASSSPSGASNYGYTF.

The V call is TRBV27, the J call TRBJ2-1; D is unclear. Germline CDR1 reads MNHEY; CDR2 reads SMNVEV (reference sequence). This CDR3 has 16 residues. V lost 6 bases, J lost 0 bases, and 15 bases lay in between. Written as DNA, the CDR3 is TGTGCCAGCAGCCCACCAGAGAGGAGCTCCTACAATGAGCAGTTCTTC. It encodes CASSPPERSSYNEQFF.

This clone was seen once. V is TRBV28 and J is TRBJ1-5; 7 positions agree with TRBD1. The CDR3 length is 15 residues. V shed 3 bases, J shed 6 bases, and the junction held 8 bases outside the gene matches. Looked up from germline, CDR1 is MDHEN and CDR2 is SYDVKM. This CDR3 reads CASSLDGGGGQPQHF. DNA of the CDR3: TGTGCCAGCAGTTTGGACGGAGGGGGCGGTCAGCCCCAGCATTTT.

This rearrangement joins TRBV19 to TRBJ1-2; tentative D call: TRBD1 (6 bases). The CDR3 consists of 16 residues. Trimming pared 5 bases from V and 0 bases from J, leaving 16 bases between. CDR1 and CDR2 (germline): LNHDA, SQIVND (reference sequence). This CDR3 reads CASSGRQAPPNYGYTF. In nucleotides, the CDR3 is TGTGCCAGTAGTGGACGACAGGCCCCCCCTAACTATGGCTACACCTTC. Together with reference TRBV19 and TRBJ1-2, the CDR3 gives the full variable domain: DGGITQSPKYLFRKEGQNVTLSCEQNLNHDAMYWYRQDPGQGLRLIYYSQIVNDFQKGDIAEGYSVSREKKESFPLTVTSAQKNPTAFYLCASSGRQAPPNYGYTFGSGTRLTVV.

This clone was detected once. The CDR3 sequence is CASSAGYGYTF. The CDR3 bases are TGTGCCAGCAGCGCCGGCTATGGCTACACCTTC. The V gene is TRBV9, the J gene TRBJ1-2, with D unclear. The germline gives CDR1 SGDLS, CDR2 YYNGEE. The CDR3 covers 11 residues. The V and J ends lost 3 bases and 4 bases respectively, with 4 bases between them.

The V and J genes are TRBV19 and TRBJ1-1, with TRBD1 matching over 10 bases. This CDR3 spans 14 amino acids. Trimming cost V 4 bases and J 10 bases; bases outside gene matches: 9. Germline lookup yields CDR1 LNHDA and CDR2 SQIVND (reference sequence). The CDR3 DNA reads TGTGCCAGTAGTAAGGGACAGGGGAAGCTCGGAGCTTTCTTT. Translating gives CASSKGQGKLGAFF.

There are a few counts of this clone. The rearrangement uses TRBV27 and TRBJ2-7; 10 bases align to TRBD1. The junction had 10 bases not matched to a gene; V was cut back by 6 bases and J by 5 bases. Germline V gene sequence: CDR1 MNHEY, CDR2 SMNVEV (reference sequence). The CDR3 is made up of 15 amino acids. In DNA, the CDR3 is TGTGCCAGCAGGGCATCCCGGGACAGGGGTCACGAGCAGTACTTC. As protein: CASRASRDRGHEQYF.

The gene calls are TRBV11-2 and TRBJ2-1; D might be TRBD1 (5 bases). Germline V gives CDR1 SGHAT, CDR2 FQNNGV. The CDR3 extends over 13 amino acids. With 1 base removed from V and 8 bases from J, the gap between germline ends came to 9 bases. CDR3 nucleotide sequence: TGTGCCAGCAGCTTAGCAGGGCCCCATGAGCAGTTCTTC. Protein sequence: CASSLAGPHEQFF.

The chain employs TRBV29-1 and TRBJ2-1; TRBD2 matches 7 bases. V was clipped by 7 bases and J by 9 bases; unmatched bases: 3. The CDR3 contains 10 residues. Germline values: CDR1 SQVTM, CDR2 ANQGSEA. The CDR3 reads CSAGEGEQFF. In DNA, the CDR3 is TGCAGCGCGGGGGAGGGTGAGCAGTTCTTC.

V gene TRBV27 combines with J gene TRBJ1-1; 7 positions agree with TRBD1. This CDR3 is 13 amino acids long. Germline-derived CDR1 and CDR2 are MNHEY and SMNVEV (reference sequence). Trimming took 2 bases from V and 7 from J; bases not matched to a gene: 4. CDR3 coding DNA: TGTGCCAGCAGTTTAGCAGGGGGGCTTGAAGCTTTCTTT. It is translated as CASSLAGGLEAFF.

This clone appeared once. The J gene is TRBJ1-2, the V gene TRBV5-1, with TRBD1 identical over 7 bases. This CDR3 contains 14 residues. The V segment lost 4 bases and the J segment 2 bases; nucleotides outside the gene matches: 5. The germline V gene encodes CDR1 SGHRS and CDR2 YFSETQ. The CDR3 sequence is CASSGATGNYGYTF. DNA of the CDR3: TGCGCCAGCAGCGGGGCGACAGGGAACTATGGCTACACCTTC.

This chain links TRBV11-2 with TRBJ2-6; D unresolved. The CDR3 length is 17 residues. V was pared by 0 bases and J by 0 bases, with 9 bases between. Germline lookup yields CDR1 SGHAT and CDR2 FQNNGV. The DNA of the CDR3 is TGTGCCAGCAGCTTAGAAGTCCCCGGCTCTGGGGCCAACGTCCTGACTTTC. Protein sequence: CASSLEVPGSGANVLTF.

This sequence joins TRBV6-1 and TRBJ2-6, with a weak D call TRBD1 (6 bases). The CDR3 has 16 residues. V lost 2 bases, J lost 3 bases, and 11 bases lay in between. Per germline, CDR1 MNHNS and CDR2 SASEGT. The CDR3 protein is CASSELQGDGANVLTF. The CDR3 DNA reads TGTGCCAGCAGTGAATTACAGGGAGATGGGGCCAACGTCCTGACTTTC.

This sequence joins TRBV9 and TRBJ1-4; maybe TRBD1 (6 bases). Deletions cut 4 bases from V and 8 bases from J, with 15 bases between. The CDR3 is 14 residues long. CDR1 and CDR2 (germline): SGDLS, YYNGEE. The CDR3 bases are TGTGCCAGCAGCCCACAGGGCTTAGGGGAAAAACTGTTTTTT. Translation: CASSPQGLGEKLFF.

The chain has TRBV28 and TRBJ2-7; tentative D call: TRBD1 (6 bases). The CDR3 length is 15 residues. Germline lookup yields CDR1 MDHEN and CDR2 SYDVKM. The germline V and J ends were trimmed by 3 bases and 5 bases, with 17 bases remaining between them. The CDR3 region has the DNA TGTGCCAGCAGTTTGATTCCCTCCAGGGGAAACGAGCAGTACTTC. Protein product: CASSLIPSRGNEQYF.

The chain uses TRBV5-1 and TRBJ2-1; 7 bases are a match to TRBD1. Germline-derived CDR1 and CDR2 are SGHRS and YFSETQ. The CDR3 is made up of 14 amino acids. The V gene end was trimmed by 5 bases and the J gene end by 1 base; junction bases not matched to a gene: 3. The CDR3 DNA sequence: TGCGCCAGCAGTAGGGGGCAGTCCTACAATGAGCAGTTCTTC. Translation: CASSRGQSYNEQFF.

This CDR3 is CASSTSAVQYSNQPQHF. The DNA of the CDR3 is TGTGCCAGCAGCACTAGCGCGGTTCAATATAGCAATCAGCCCCAGCATTTT. The chain recombines TRBV7-8 with TRBJ1-5; no clear D. The germline CDR1 and CDR2 sequences are SGHVS and FQNEAQ. The germline V and J ends were trimmed by 5 bases and 0 bases, with 17 bases remaining between them. The CDR3 is made up of 17 amino acids. The variable domain in full, with the rest retrieved from reference TRBV7-8 and TRBJ1-5, is GAGVSQSPRYKVAKRGQDVALRCDPISGHVSLFWYQQALGQGPEFLTYFQNEAQLDKSGLPSDRFFAERPEGSVSTLKIQRTQQEDSAVYLCASSTSAVQYSNQPQHFGDGTRLSIL.

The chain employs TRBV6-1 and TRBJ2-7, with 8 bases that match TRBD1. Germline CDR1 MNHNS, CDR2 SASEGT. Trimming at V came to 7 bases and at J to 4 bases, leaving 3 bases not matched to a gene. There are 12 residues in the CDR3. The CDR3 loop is CASTGDRYEQYF. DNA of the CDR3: TGTGCCAGCACTGGGGACAGGTACGAGCAGTACTTC.

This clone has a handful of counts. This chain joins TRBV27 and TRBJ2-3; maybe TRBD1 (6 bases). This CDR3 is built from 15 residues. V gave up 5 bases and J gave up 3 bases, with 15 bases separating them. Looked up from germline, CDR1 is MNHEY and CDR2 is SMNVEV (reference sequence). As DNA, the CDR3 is TGTGCCAGCAGTGCCAGGGGAAGTAGGACAGATACGCAGTATTTT. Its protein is CASSARGSRTDTQYF.

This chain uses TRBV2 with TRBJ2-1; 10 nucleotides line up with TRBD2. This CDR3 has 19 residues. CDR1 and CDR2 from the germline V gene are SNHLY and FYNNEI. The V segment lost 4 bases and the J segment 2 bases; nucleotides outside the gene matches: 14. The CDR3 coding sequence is TGTGCCAGCAGTGTTTGGACTAGCGGATCCCTTACCACCTACAATGAGCAGTTCTTC. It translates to CASSVWTSGSLTTYNEQFF.